This T cell receptor (beta chain) appears in the sequencing data of a study of blood T cell repertoires in COVID-19 (dated by TCRdb to about 2020). Study-level background: Samples from collaborators originated in the United States, Italy and Spain and spanned both the acute and convalescent phases of COVID-19. The prospective study material was composed of cDNA or gDNA derived from T cells, B-cell-depleted T cells, or PBMCs. Deeply sampled blood TCRbeta repertoires from subjects exposed to, actively infected with, or recovered from COVID-19 were included in the dataset. The repertoires were released in a freely available public database intended as a resource for research on the immune response to SARS-CoV-2. The samples were drawn from two sources: the first 160 participants of the ongoing ImmuneRACE study, and over 1,000 subjects contributed by 6 global collaborators. Nearly every sample came with metadata listing a de-identified subject ID, COVID-19 status, age in years and sex. Where available, HLA class I and class II types were obtained from metadata supplied by the sample provider rather than from assay-based typing.

Enrolling through a virtual design, the prospective study's participants ranged in age from roughly 18 to 89 years and lived across some 22 United States geographic areas. Cohort assignment in the prospective study relied on participant-reported clinical history from a screening survey and a study questionnaire. ImmuneRACE Cohort 3 recovered participants were defined by two consecutive negative NP/OP PCR tests, healthcare professional clearance, or symptom resolution. Each participant in the prospective study had whole blood, serum and a nasopharyngeal or oropharyngeal swab collected by mobile phlebotomists. Prospective study participants could optionally give additional blood draws and questionnaires over a roughly 2-month period. Prospective study blood samples were shipped either frozen or at room temperature before DNA extraction. For this clone: Its antigen is unknown. Per-base qualities were not stored, and no clone one base away is much larger.

Overall results and qualifications from the work: Clinical and demographic metadata were provided uncurated, with the amount varying by source and participant.

TCRbeta CDR3 regions were amplified from genomic DNA by means of the immunoSEQ Assay, a bias-controlled multiplex PCR. In the authors' own workflow: Nucleated cell counts per sample were estimated from amplification of reference gene primers within the assay. Sequence reads were collapsed and filtered to measure the absolute abundance of every unique TCRbeta CDR3 rearrangement. For each sample, productive Simpson clonality was calculated as the square root of Simpson's diversity index across productive rearrangements. The table was pulled from immuneACCESS by TCRdb, which kept in-frame rearrangements only. Such tables lose some clones; where checked, under half of the loss comes from unresolved V genes, and the rest has no known cause. D and trimming were read from the DNA, whereas the V and J calls and clone size are those reported in that table. Recorded for this sample are around 220,000 clones; around 84% of them occurred a single time. The biggest ten clones account for approximately 6.5% of the sample.

CDR1 and CDR2 are read off the germline V gene (reference sequence) as MNHNY and SVGAGI. For this chain, trimming is 2 bases at the V end and 6 bases at the J end, and the number of junction bases without a gene match is 7. Including the terminal cysteine and phenylalanine, the CDR3 comprises 15 residues. This entry keeps only the CDR3 DNA: 45 bases, framed from base 1. The chain couples TRBV6-6 to TRBJ2-3, and 8 junction bases match TRBD1. This receptor was identified in a woman between 40 and 55 years old who had recovered from COVID-19. The material sequenced was PBMCs or T cells enriched from blood (not recorded which). The DNA is TGTGCCAGCAGTTACGCTGGACAGGGAGAGGATACGCAGTATTTT. Its product reads: CASSYAGQGEDTQYF.